This TCR beta chain was sequenced during a study of blood T cell repertoires in COVID-19 (dated by TCRdb to the early 2020s). For context, the study as a whole: The collaborator samples originated in the United States, Italy and Spain and spanned the acute and convalescent phases of COVID-19. The prospective study material was composed of cDNA or gDNA derived from T cells, B-cell-depleted T cells, or PBMCs. Subjects who had been exposed to COVID-19, were actively infected with it, or had recovered from it provided the deeply sampled blood TCRbeta repertoires that made up the dataset. A freely available public database, intended as a resource for researchers studying the immune response to SARS-CoV-2, is where the repertoires were released. Samples came from the ongoing ImmuneRACE study (first 160 participants) plus 1,254 subjects from 6 global collaborators. The sample metadata nearly always contained a de-identified subject ID, COVID-19 status, age in years and sex. Where available, HLA class I and class II types were taken from metadata supplied by the sample provider and were not determined by assay-based typing.

What the work shows at the level of the full study, not this receptor alone: The quantity of clinical and demographic metadata differed by source and by participant and was supplied without curation.

CDR1 and CDR2, looked up from the germline V gene (reference sequence), are LNHDA and SQIVND. V is shortened by 3 bases, J by 5 bases, and the region joining them spans 14 bases. The CDR3, from cysteine to phenylalanine, totals 14 residues. Here the CDR3 DNA is all that survives: 42 bases in frame from base 1. A note on this clone: Its antigen remains undetermined. It has no much larger one-base neighbor in the sample; base qualities were not kept.

Each collaborating institution followed its own protocols to collect whole blood in K2EDTA tubes. For TCRbeta analysis, collaborator samples were shipped as frozen whole blood, as isolated PBMCs, or as DNA extracted from either sample type. TCRbeta CDR3 regions were amplified from genomic DNA using the immunoSEQ Assay, a bias-controlled multiplex PCR. Under the source paper's analysis protocol: Nucleated cell counts per sample were estimated from amplification of reference gene primers within the assay. To quantify the absolute abundance of each unique TCRbeta CDR3 rearrangement, sequence reads were collapsed and filtered. For each sample, productive Simpson clonality was calculated by taking the square root of Simpson's diversity index across productive rearrangements. TCRdb's version of the immuneACCESS table is confined to in-frame rearrangements and falls short of the full clone set. An unresolved V gene accounts for under half of the shortfall where checked; the remainder is of unknown origin. V, J and clone size are taken as reported in that table, and D and trimming were inferred from the DNA itself. The sample table shows 70,000 to 100,000 clones, and more than 85% are seen once. The ten top clones hold over 1.5% of the sample.

The sample taken for sequencing was peripheral blood. The sequence was obtained from a man between 60 and 75 years old with acute or convalescent COVID-19. The chain joins TRBV19 to TRBJ2-7; too little of a D gene remains to name it. The DNA sequence is given as TGTGCCAGTAGTATCTCAGTGGGCTACCACGAGCAGTACTTC. It translates as CASSISVGYHEQYF.